This TCR beta chain was recorded in a study of T cell responses to AZD1222 COVID-19 vaccine. General study findings and limits: Dominant CD4 TCR responses targeted spike regions 160-218 and 743-854.

Profiling relied on immunoSEQ multiplex PCR, and the TCRdb table lists in-frame clones only, not all of them. In the table there are 140,000 to 150,000 clones, around nine tenths of which are singletons. Concerning this clone: What it binds is unknown.

CDR1 is SGHNT and CDR2 is YYREEE in the germline V gene (reference sequence). CDR3 length equals 14 residues. V lost 1 base and J lost 3, with 9 bases in between. Sample: peripheral blood, taken on day 0 of AZD1222 vaccination. The chain uses TRBV5-4 and TRBJ2-3; D perhaps matches TRBD1 (5 bases). The clonotype was recovered from an adult in good health. DNA of the CDR3: TGTGCCAGCAGCTTGTGGGGCGCGACAGATACGCAGTATTTT. It translates to CASSLWGATDTQYF.